This TCR beta chain was captured in a study of cytomegalovirus exposure and HLA in healthy donors. Whole-study findings and limits: Presence/absence analyses assumed roughly uniform sequencing depth across donors. Confirmation in vitro established that a few CMV-associated chains were specific for CMV antigens.

The PCR contained 60 Vbeta and 13 Jbeta primers. Method: immunoSEQ multiplex PCR; TCRdb's copy keeps in-frame clones and lacks some. The sample holds about 57,000 clones, about 69% seen once. The CDR3 is 16 amino acids. Germline V gene lookup returns CDR1 SGHNT and CDR2 YYREEE (reference sequence). The junction had 4 bases not matched to a gene; V was cut back by 2 bases and J by 4 bases. With respect to this clone: No antigen is known for it.

The receptor's source is a man aged 25-45 years in good health and CMV-seropositive. The genes are TRBV5-4 and TRBJ2-1; the match to TRBD2 covers 12 bases. Input material: PBMCs. The CDR3 protein is CASSFPSGGGYNEQFF. The CDR3 nucleotides are TGTGCCAGCAGCTTCCCTAGCGGGGGGGGGTACAATGAGCAGTTCTTC.